The clone carrying this T cell receptor beta chain showed up just a few times. Its antigen is as yet unknown. The data derive from a study of vaccination effects on CD4 cells after COVID-19. General study findings and limits: Marked clonal contraction was seen in infection- and vaccine-induced clones late after vaccination. After vaccination of healthy people, only 1 of 255 vaccine-induced clones cross-reacted with common cold coronaviruses.

Before sequencing, viral peptide pools were used by the ViraFEST assay to expand antigen-specific CD4+ T cells. Culture proceeded for under twelve days, and CD4+ T cells were then isolated. Prior SARS-CoV-2 infection was absent in the vaccine recipients, as shown by negative nucleocapsid antibodies. The CDR3 contains 14 residues. V was cut by 4 bases and J by 1 base, with 11 bases left in between. CDR1 is SGHRS and CDR2 is YFSETQ in the germline V gene. Generated by immunoSEQ multiplex PCR, the TCRdb table keeps only in-frame clones and is missing some. The data contain 71,000 or so clones, approximately 70% of them singletons.

The sequence came from a human donor who received a COVID-19 vaccine. Sequences were derived from CD4+ T cells from PBMCs cultured with HCoV-OC43 spike peptides, sampled before COVID-19 vaccination. The subset here: HCoV-OC43 spike overlapping peptide pool stimulation. The V call is TRBV5-1, the J call TRBJ1-1, with D perhaps matching TRBD1 (6 bases). In nucleotides, the CDR3 is TGCGCCAGCAGCCGGGACACCCCGAACACTGAAGCTTTCTTT. It encodes CASSRDTPNTEAFF.